The T cell receptor beta chain under discussion was sequenced for a study of blood T cell repertoires in COVID-19. The overall study: T cells, B-cell-depleted T cells, or PBMCs supplied cDNA or gDNA.

Repertoires were generated with immunoSEQ multiplex PCR, while TCRdb's copy carries only in-frame clones and drops some. The table shows 250,000 or so clones, with approximately 89% occurring only once. The sequence was obtained from a man aged 35 to 55 who had been exposed to COVID-19. Material for sequencing was PBMCs or T cells enriched from blood (not recorded which).

Here the CDR3 DNA reads TGTGCCAGCAGTATCAGTGGGACAGGGATTCAGCCCCAGCATTTT. This sequence encodes CASSISGTGIQPQHF. V usage is TRBV28 and J usage is TRBJ1-5; 9 nucleotides line up with TRBD1. Germline V gene sequence: CDR1 MDHEN, CDR2 SYDVKM. The CDR3 is 15 residues long. J gave up 6 bases and V 5 bases, and 8 bases lay outside the gene matches.